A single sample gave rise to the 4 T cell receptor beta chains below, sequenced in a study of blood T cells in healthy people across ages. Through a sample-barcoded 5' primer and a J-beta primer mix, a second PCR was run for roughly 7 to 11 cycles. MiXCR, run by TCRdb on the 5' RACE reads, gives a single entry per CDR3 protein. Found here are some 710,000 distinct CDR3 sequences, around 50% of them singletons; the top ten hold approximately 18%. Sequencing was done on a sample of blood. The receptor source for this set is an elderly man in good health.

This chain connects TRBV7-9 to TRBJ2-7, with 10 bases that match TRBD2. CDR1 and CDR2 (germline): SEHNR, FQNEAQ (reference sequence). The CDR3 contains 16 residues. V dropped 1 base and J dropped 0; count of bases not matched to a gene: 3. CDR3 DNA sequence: TGTGCCAGCAGCTTAGATGGACTAGCGGCCTCCTACGAGCAGTACTTC. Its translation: CASSLDGLAASYEQYF.

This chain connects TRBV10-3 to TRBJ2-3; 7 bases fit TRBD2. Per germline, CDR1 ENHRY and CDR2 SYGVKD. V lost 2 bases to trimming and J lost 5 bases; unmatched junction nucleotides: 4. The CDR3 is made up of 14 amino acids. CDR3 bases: TGTGCCATCAGTGAGAGCAGGGAGGGAGATACGCAGTATTTT. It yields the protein CAISESREGDTQYF.

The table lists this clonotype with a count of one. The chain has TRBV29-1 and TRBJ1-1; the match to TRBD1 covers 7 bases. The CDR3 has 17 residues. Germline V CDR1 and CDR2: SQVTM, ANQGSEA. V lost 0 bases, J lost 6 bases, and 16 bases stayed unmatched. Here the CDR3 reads CSVEDRGQHSISAEAFF. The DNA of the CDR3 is TGCAGCGTTGAAGATCGGGGACAGCATAGTATAAGCGCTGAAGCTTTCTTT.

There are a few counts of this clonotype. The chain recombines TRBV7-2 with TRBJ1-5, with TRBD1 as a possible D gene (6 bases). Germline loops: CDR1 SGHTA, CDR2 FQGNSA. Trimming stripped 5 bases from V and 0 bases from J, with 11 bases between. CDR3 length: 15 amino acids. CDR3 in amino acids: CASSITGYSNQPQHF. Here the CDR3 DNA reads TGTGCCAGCAGCATAACAGGGTATAGCAATCAGCCCCAGCATTTT.